This T cell receptor (beta chain) was obtained from a study of cytomegalovirus exposure and HLA in healthy donors. Per germline, CDR1 SGHVS and CDR2 FQNEAQ. This CDR3 region has 17 residues. Germline trimming cut 4 bases from V and 6 bases from J; bases unmatched to any gene: 18. Amplification used 60 Vbeta primers and 13 Jbeta primers. Sequencing used immunoSEQ multiplex PCR; TCRdb keeps in-frame clones, though not all of them. The table has some 200,000 clones, approximately 81% seen once. The V and J genes are TRBV7-8 and TRBJ2-7, with TRBD1 identical over 7 bases. This receptor was identified in a woman under 40 in good health and CMV-seronegative. Sequencing was performed on PBMCs. CDR3 region: CASSSTTTGFVKGEQYF. As DNA, the CDR3 is TGTGCCAGCAGCTCCACGACGACAGGGTTCGTAAAGGGCGAGCAGTACTTC.